This T cell receptor (beta chain) was captured in a study of blood T cell repertoires in COVID-19. With 5 bases clipped from V and 5 bases from J, the junction kept 13 bases outside the gene matches. CDR3 length: 17 residues. CDR1 is MDHEN, CDR2 SYDVKM, per germline. Assay: immunoSEQ multiplex PCR; the TCRdb copy retains only in-frame clones and omits some. The table lists some 180,000 clones, 81% of them singletons. Sequencing was done on a sample of peripheral blood. The sequence was collected from a woman aged 35 to 49 with COVID-19, enrolled during active disease. V usage is TRBV28 and J usage is TRBJ2-2; 8 bases line up with TRBD2. The CDR3 DNA sequence: TGTGCCAGCAGTCCCGGGACTCCGATAGCGGGGACCGGGGAGCTGTTTTTT. Amino acid sequence: CASSPGTPIAGTGELFF. The full variable domain, completed using reference TRBV28 and TRBJ2-2, is DVKVTQSSRYLVKRTGEKVFLECVQDMDHENMFWYRQDPGLGLRLIYFSYDVKMKEKGDIPEGYSVSREKKERFSLILESASTNQTSMYLCASSPGTPIAGTGELFFGEGSRLTVL.